This T cell receptor (beta chain) came from a study of molecular identifiers for immune sequencing clone quantification. TCRdb reprocessed the PCR reads via MiXCR and lists one record per CDR3 protein. The sample carries around 460,000 distinct CDR3 sequences, about a quarter recorded once. CDR1 is LNHDA, CDR2 SQIVND, per germline (reference sequence). This CDR3 spans 15 amino acids. Trimming stripped 7 bases from V and 0 bases from J, with 14 bases between. A few counts support this clonotype. The J gene is TRBJ2-3, the V gene TRBV19; D possibly corresponds to TRBD1 (6 bases). This sequence was found in a human donor in good health. Some libraries in this study had Jurkat cell RNA spiked in. The sequenced sample consisted of naive CD8+ T cells from blood, with Jurkat cell RNA spiked in. Specified subset: FACS-sorted CD8+CD4-CCR7+CD45RA+ naive T cells. CDR3 DNA sequence: TGTGCCAGTAAGATAGGGGGTAAAAGCACAGATACGCAGTATTTT. Protein: CASKIGGKSTDTQYF.